A single T cell receptor (beta chain) is shown here with its context. No antigen is known for it. One junction end does not reproduce the germline sequence, and a read error may be involved. In the same sample, other DNA sequences code for this CDR3. The germline gives CDR1 GTSNPN, CDR2 SVGIG (reference sequence). This CDR3 is built from 13 residues. The data derive from a study of shared clonotypes between healthy human individuals. TCRdb's copy holds only in-frame clones and misses some; the assay was immunoSEQ multiplex PCR. Of 1 million to 1.3 million clones listed, approximately 80% were seen once; the top ten hold 0.5% to 0.65%. Study-wide points: Few donors limited the genetic and exposure-history diversity represented. Some naive CD4 clonotypes, 5% to 5.5%, turned up in common across a few donors.

The sample consisted of memory CD4+ T cells from PBMCs. This sample's subset: CD45RA-negative fraction. The chain is built from TRBV30 and TRBJ2-7; the D gene is possibly TRBD1 (6 bases). This TCR was recovered from a man younger than 35 in good health. Some clones in this sample may be carry-over from other donors' samples. Here the CDR3 reads CAWSQGPTYEQYF. Written as DNA, the CDR3 is TGCGCCTGGAGCCAGGGGCCTACCTACGAGCAGTACTTC.